The TCR beta chain described here comes from a study of CD8+ T cells in alopecia areata. General study results and limits: Expanded CD8+ clones among the top 100, and scalp clonality, were significantly decreased by tofacitinib.

To note about this clone: Its antigen is unidentified.

Extraction of RNA preceded its reverse transcription into cDNA, which served as the sequencing template. Profiling relied on immunoSEQ multiplex PCR, and the TCRdb table lists in-frame clones only, not all of them. The table lists fewer than 350,000 clones, 58% of them singletons. V shed 1 base and J shed 2 bases, with 5 bases lying between them. CDR1 and CDR2 (germline): SGHRS, YFSETQ. CDR3 length: 13 amino acids. Treatment specified: oral pan-JAK inhibitor, 5-10 mg twice daily. The sample in question was CD4+ T cells sorted from blood, obtained at week 24, from a patient treated with tofacitinib. The sequence derives from a human donor with alopecia areata. This chain links TRBV5-1 with TRBJ2-3; D is undetermined. The CDR3 DNA is TGCGCCAGCAGCTTGACTATCACAGATACGCAGTATTTT. Protein sequence: CASSLTITDTQYF.